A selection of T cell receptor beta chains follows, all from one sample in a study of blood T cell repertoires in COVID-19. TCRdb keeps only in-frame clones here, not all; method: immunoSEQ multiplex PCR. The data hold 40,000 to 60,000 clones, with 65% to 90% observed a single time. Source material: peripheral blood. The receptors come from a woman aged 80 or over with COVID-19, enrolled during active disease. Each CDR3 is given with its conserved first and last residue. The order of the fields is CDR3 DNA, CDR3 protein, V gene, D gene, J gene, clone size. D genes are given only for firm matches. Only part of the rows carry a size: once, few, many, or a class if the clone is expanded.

CDR3 DNA: TGTGCCAGCGCGGTCCGGGACAGGGGGACCGGGGAGCTGTTTTTT; CDR3 protein: CASAVRDRGTGELFF; V gene: TRBV2; D gene: TRBD1; J gene: TRBJ2-2; clone size: -
CDR3 DNA: TGTGCCTGTCTTGCCGCGCGGCAAGCAGGCTACACCTTC; CDR3 protein: CACLAARQAGYTF; V gene: TRBV28; D gene: -; J gene: TRBJ1-2; clone size: -
CDR3 DNA: TGTGCCAGCTCACCCGTCGAGCGGGAGACCCCCTACGAGCAGTACTTC; CDR3 protein: CASSPVERETPYEQYF; V gene: TRBV18; D gene: TRBD2; J gene: TRBJ2-7; clone size: -
CDR3 DNA: TGTGCCAGCAGCTTGGATAGGGGACACGGGACCCAGTACTTC; CDR3 protein: CASSLDRGHGTQYF; V gene: TRBV7-3; D gene: -; J gene: TRBJ2-5; clone size: -
CDR3 DNA: TGTGCCAGCTCACCACCGGGGCACCTTCTCGAAGCTTTCTTT; CDR3 protein: CASSPPGHLLEAFF; V gene: TRBV18; D gene: -; J gene: TRBJ1-1; clone size: -
CDR3 DNA: TGTGCCAGTAGTATCTCATGGACAGTTAACACCGGGGAGCTGTTTTTT; CDR3 protein: CASSISWTVNTGELFF; V gene: TRBV19; D gene: -; J gene: TRBJ2-2; clone size: -
CDR3 DNA: TGTGCCAGCAGTGAAGCGGGGCATGGGAATTCACCCCTCCACTTT; CDR3 protein: CASSEAGHGNSPLHF; V gene: TRBV6-1; D gene: -; J gene: TRBJ1-6; clone size: once
CDR3 DNA: TGTGCCAGCCGTCCTGGGGGGGGGCGCATAACTAATGAAAAACTGTTTTTT; CDR3 protein: CASRPGGGRITNEKLFF; V gene: TRBV2; D gene: -; J gene: TRBJ1-4; clone size: -
CDR3 DNA: TGCGCCAGCAGCTTGTCGGGGGGAGAAGGAAACACCATATATTTT; CDR3 protein: CASSLSGGEGNTIYF; V gene: TRBV5-1; D gene: -; J gene: TRBJ1-3; clone size: -
CDR3 DNA: TGTGCCAGCAGCTTAATCTCGGGGTATACCGGGGAGCTGTTTTTT; CDR3 protein: CASSLISGYTGELFF; V gene: TRBV7-9; D gene: -; J gene: TRBJ2-2; clone size: -